The entry that follows covers one T cell receptor beta chain sequence. The CDR3 is made up of 14 amino acids. The ends were cut back, 0 bases at V and 7 bases at J, with 10 bases in the middle. In germline, CDR1 is LNHDA, CDR2 SQIVND (reference sequence). This record comes from a study of OX40 agonist ivuxolimab in advanced cancers. This table comes from immunoSEQ multiplex PCR, and its TCRdb copy is limited to in-frame clones, with some not included. The table has 70,000 to 80,000 clones, roughly nine tenths seen once. The starting material was CD4+ or CD8+ T cells sorted from blood, obtained in a trial of the OX40 agonist ivuxolimab. The rearrangement uses TRBV19 and TRBJ1-3; no definite D call. The clonotype was recovered from an adult with an advanced solid tumor such as melanoma, head and neck, liver or kidney cancer. The CDR3 nucleotides read TGTGCCAGTAGTATAGAGCCGAGGGCCAACACCATATATTTT. Encoded protein: CASSIEPRANTIYF.